This TCR beta chain stems from a study of OX40 agonist ivuxolimab in advanced cancers. Study in general: All patients had ivuxolimab intravenously every 2 weeks at 0.01 to 10 mg/kg. Whole-study results and caveats: Nonresponders, in some cases, also had low normalized T-cell clonal expansion.

Sampling of blood occurred at baseline, cycle 4 day 1, and cycle 7 day 1. TCRdb keeps only in-frame clones here, not all; method: immunoSEQ multiplex PCR. This sample has under 80,000 clones; 88% occur once, and the top ten carry over 4%. Worth noting for this clone: The target antigen is unknown.

The TCR comes from an adult with an advanced solid tumor such as melanoma, head and neck, liver or kidney cancer. The source material was CD4+ or CD8+ T cells sorted from blood, sampled in a trial of the OX40 agonist ivuxolimab.

The CDR3: CASSLGIARETQYF. The CDR3 nucleotides are TGTGCCAGCAGCTTGGGAATTGCACGGGAGACCCAGTACTTC. The chain employs TRBV5-6 and TRBJ2-5; no clear D gene. This CDR3 is built from 14 residues. CDR1 is SGHDT, CDR2 YYEEEE, per germline. V was cut by 0 bases and J by 5 bases, with 11 bases left in between.